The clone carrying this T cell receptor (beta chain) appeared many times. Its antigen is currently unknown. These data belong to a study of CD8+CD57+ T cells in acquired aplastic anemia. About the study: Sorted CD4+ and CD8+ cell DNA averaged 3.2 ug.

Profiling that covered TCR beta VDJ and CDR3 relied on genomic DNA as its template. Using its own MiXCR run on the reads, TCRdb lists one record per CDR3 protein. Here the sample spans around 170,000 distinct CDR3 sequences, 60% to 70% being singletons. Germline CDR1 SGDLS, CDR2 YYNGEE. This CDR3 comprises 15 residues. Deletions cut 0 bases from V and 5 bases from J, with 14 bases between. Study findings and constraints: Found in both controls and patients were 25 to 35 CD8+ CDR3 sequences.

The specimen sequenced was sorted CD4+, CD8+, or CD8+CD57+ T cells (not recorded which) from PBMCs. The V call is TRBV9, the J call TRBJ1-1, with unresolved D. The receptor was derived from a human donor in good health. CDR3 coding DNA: TGTGCCAGCAGCGTAGGGGTCGGGGTAAAGACTGAAGCTTTCTTT. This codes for CASSVGVGVKTEAFF.